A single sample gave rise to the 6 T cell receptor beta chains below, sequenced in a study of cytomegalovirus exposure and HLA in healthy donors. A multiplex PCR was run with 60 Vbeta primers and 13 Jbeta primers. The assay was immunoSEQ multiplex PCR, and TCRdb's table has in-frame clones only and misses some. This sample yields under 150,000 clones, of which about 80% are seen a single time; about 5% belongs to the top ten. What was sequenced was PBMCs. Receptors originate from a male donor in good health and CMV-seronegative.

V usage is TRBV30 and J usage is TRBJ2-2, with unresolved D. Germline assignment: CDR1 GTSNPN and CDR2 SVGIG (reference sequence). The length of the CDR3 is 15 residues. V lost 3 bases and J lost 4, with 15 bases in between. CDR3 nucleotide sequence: TGTGCCTGGAGGTCGGCGCTAGTTCTCACCGGGGAGCTGTTTTTT. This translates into CAWRSALVLTGELFF.

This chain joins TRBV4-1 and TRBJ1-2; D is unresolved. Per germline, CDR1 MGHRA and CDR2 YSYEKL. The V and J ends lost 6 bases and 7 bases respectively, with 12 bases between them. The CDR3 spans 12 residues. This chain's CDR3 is CASRGGLGGYTF. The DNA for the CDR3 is TGCGCCAGCAGGGGAGGTTTGGGTGGCTACACCTTC.

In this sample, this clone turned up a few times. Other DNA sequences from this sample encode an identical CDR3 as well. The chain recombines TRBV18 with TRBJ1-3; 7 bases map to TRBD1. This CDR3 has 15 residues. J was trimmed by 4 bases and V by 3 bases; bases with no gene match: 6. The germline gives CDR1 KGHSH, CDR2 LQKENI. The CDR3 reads CASSPSRDSGNTIYF. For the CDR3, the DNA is TGTGCCAGCTCACCGAGCCGGGACAGCGGAAACACCATATATTTT.

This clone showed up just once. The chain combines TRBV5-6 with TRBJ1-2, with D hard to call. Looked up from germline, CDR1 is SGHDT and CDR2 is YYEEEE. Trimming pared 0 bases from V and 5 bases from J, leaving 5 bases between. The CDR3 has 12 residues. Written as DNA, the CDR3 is TGTGCCAGCAGCTTGGCGGGGTATGGCTACACCTTC. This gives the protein CASSLAGYGYTF. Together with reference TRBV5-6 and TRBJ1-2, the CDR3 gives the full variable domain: DAGVTQSPTHLIKTRGQQVTLRCSPKSGHDTVSWYQQALGQGPQFIFQYYEEEERQRGNFPDRFSGHQFPNYSSELNVNALLLGDSALYLCASSLAGYGYTFGSGTRLTVV.

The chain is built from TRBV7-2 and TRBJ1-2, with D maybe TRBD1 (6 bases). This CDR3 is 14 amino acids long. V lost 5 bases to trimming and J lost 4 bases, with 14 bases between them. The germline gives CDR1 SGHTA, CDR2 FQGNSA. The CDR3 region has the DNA TGTGCCAGCAGCCGCCCAGGACAGCTCTATGGCTACACCTTC. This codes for CASSRPGQLYGYTF.

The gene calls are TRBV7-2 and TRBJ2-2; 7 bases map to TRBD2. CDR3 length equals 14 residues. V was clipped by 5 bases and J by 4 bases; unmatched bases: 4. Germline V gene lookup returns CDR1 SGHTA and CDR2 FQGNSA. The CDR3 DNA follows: TGTGCCAGCAGCCGTGGACTAGGCACCGGGGAGCTGTTTTTT. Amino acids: CASSRGLGTGELFF.